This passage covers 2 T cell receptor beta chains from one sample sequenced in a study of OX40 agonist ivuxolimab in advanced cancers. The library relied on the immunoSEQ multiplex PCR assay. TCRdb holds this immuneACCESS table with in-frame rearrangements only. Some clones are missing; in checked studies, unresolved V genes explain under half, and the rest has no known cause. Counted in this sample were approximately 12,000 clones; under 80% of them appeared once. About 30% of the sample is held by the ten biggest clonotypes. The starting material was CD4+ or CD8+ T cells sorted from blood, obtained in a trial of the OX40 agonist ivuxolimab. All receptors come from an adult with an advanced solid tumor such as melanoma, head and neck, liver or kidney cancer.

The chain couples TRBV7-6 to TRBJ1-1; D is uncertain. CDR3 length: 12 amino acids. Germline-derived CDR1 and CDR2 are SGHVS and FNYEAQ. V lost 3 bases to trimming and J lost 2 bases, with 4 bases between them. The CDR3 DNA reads TGTGCCAGCAGCTTTGGTAACACTGAAGCTTTCTTT. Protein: CASSFGNTEAFF.

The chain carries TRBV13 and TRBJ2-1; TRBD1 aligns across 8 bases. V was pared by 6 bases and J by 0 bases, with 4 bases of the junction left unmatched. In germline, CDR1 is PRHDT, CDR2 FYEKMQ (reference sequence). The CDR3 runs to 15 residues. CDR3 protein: CASSRDRSSYNEQFF. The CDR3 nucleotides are TGTGCCAGCAGTCGGGACAGGAGCTCCTACAATGAGCAGTTCTTC.